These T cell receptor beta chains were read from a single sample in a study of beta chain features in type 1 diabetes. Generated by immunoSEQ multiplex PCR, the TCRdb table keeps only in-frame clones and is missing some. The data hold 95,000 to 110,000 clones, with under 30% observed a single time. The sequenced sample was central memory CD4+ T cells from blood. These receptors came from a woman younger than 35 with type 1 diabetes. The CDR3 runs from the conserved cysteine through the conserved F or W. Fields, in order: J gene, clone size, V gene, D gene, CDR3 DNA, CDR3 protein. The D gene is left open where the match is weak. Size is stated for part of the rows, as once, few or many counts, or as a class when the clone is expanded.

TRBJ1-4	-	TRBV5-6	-	TGTGCCAGCAGCCCCCCGGGTAATGAAAAACTGTTTTTT	CASSPPGNEKLFF
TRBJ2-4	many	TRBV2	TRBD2	TGTGCCAGCAGTCAGGGACTAGCGGGAAAAAAAAACATTCAGTACTTC	CASSQGLAGKKNIQYF
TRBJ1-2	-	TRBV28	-	TGTGCCAGCAGTTTAGTACAGTATGGCTACACCTTC	CASSLVQYGYTF
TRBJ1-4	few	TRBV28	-	TGTGCCAGCAGCGCGGGGGGCGTAGAAAAACTGTTTTTT	CASSAGGVEKLFF
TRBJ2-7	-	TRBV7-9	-	TGTGCCAGCAGCTTAGGCCGCGGGACCTACGAGCAGTACTTC	CASSLGRGTYEQYF
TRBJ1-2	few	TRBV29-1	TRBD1	TGCAGCGTTGACCAGGGGGCTCTCTACTATGGCTACACCTTC	CSVDQGALYYGYTF
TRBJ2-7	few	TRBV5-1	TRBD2	TGCGCCAGCAGCTCGAGGTTGGGGGACTACTCCTACGAGCAGTACTTC	CASSSRLGDYSYEQYF
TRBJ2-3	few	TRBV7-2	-	TGTGCCAGCAGCATTACAGGGTTGGATACGCAGTATTTT	CASSITGLDTQYF
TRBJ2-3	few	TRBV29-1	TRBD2	TGCAGCGCAGGAGGGACTAGCGGGAGAACTGCAGATACGCAGTATTTT	CSAGGTSGRTADTQYF
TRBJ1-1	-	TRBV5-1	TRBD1	TGCGCCACAAAGACAGGGTACGGGAACACTGAAGCTTTCTTT	CATKTGYGNTEAFF
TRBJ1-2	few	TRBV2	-	TGTGCCAGCAGTTTATGGTCCCTCGGGACTTTAGGATCTAACTATGGCTACACCTTC	CASSLWSLGTLGSNYGYTF
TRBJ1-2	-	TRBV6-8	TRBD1	TGTGCCAGCAGTTACTTGCACAGGGACAGGGTTGATACCTATGGCTACACCTTC	CASSYLHRDRVDTYGYTF
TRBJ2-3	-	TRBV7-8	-	TGTGCCAGCAGCTTCCGGGTCACAGATACGCAGTATTTT	CASSFRVTDTQYF
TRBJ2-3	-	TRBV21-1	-	TGTGCCAGCAGCAAAGACGGACTAGCGGGGGGCACAGATACGCAGTATTTT	CASSKDGLAGGTDTQYF
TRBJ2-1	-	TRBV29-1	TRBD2	TGCAGCGTTACTCCAGCGGGAACGCCACGGGAGCAGTTCTTC	CSVTPAGTPREQFF
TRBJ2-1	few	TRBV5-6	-	TGTGCCAGCAGCTTTTCTGGAGAGGGTGAGCAGTTCTTC	CASSFSGEGEQFF
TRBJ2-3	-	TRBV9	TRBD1	TGTGCCAGCAGCGCCGACAGGGGACAAACAGATACGCAGTATTTT	CASSADRGQTDTQYF
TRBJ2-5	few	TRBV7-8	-	TGTGCCAGCAGCTTAGGCCGCCCTAACCAAGAGACCCAGTACTTC	CASSLGRPNQETQYF
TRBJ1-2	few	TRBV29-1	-	TGCAGCGTTGAAGTTAGATTAGGGGGTGTTGGCTACACCTTC	CSVEVRLGGVGYTF
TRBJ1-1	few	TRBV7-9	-	TGTGCCAGCAGCTTAGACAGAAACACTGAAGCTTTCTTT	CASSLDRNTEAFF
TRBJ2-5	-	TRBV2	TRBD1	TGTGCCAGCAGTACAGGGGGCGTAGAGACCCAGTACTTC	CASSTGGVETQYF
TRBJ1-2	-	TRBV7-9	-	TGTGCCAGCAGCCCCGACAGCCCCGTCTTTTATGGCTACACCTTC	CASSPDSPVFYGYTF
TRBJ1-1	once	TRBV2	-	TGTGCCAGCAGTGAAATGAGGGCAGTGAACACTGAAGCTTTCTTT	CASSEMRAVNTEAFF
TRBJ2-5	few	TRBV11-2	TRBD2	TGTGCCAGCAGCTCCCCTAGCGGGAGAGGTGGAAAGACCCAGTACTTC	CASSSPSGRGGKTQYF
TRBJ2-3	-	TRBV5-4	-	TGTGCCAGCAGCCCCGGAGGGGTTGGCACAGATACGCAGTATTTT	CASSPGGVGTDTQYF
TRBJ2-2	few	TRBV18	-	TGTGCCAGCTCATCGGACTACACCGGGGAGCTGTTTTTT	CASSSDYTGELFF
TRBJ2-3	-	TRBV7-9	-	TGTGCCAGCAGCTTAACATCTAGAGGCCCCACAGATACGCAGTATTTT	CASSLTSRGPTDTQYF
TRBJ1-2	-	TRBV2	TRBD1	TGTGCCAGCAGTGAGACAGGGAAGGGCTACACCTTC	CASSETGKGYTF
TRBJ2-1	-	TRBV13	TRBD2	TGTGCCAGCAGCTTATTGCGGGAGCTGGCGGGGAATGAGCAGTTCTTC	CASSLLRELAGNEQFF
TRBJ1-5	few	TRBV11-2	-	TGTGCCAGCAGCTTTACACCCCATCAGCCCCAGCATTTT	CASSFTPHQPQHF
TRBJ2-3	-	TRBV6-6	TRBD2	TGTGCCAGCAGATTCGGGGGAGCGGGAAGCGCAGATACGCAGTATTTT	CASRFGGAGSADTQYF
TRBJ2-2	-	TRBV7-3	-	TGTGCCAGCAGCCTACGAGGGGGCACCGGGGAGCTGTTTTTT	CASSLRGGTGELFF
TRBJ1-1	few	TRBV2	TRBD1	TGTGCCAGTTCGTTACAGGGGGCGAACACTGAAGCTTTCTTT	CASSLQGANTEAFF
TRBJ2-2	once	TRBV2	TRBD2	TGTGCCAGCAGTGAAAGGGCTAGCGGATCGAACACCGGGGAGCTGTTTTTT	CASSERASGSNTGELFF
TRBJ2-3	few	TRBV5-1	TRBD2	TGCGCCAGCAGCTTGCTAGCGGGGAGCACAGATACGCAGTATTTT	CASSLLAGSTDTQYF
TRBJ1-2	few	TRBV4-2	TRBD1	TGTGCCAGCAGCCAAACGATGACAGGGGAAGGCTATGGCTACACCTTC	CASSQTMTGEGYGYTF